The next 18 T cell receptor beta chains were all read from a single sample in a study of cytomegalovirus exposure and HLA in healthy donors (dated by TCRdb to 2017 to 2019). The library was prepared using the immunoSEQ multiplex PCR assay. The multiplex PCR relied on a mix of 60 forward primers for TCR Vbeta segments and 13 reverse primers for TCR Jbeta segments. The source is immuneACCESS, and TCRdb retained only in-frame sequences with V and J called. Part of the clones is not carried over; for the studies checked, unresolved V genes explain less than half of this, and the remainder is unexplained. Counted in this sample were about 110,000 clones; more than 60% of them appeared once. The top ten clones comprise under 7.5% of the sample. The sequenced material came from PBMCs. Every receptor here comes from a woman aged 50 to 60 in good health and CMV-seropositive.

The rearrangement links TRBV9 to TRBJ1-5, with 7 bases lining up with TRBD1. With V trimmed by 5 bases and J by 4 bases, 9 bases remained unmatched. The CDR3 is 15 residues long. Germline CDR1 is SGDLS and CDR2 is YYNGEE. This chain's CDR3 is CASSRTGTANQPQHF. The CDR3, as DNA: TGTGCCAGCAGTCGGACCGGGACAGCTAATCAGCCCCAGCATTTT.

The chain links TRBV18 to TRBJ2-7; D gene unclear. V lost 0 bases to trimming and J lost 2 bases, with 14 bases between them. Germline CDR1 is KGHSH and CDR2 is LQKENI. CDR3 size: 16 residues. Here the CDR3 reads CASSPPVAGNTYEQYF. The CDR3 DNA reads as TGTGCCAGCTCACCACCTGTGGCAGGCAACACCTACGAGCAGTACTTC.

The genes are TRBV14 and TRBJ1-1; D may be TRBD1 (6 bases). Germline V lookup: CDR1 SGHDN, CDR2 FVKESK. V was trimmed by 4 bases and J by 3 bases, leaving 15 bases between them. This CDR3 is 15 amino acids long. CDR3 residues: CASSLYRVKDTEAFF. The CDR3, as DNA: TGTGCCAGCAGCCTTTACAGGGTTAAGGACACTGAAGCTTTCTTT.

J is TRBJ2-3 and V is TRBV19; no clear D gene. The germline CDR1 and CDR2 sequences are LNHDA and SQIVND (reference sequence). V dropped 8 bases and J dropped 1 base, with 10 bases sitting between them. The CDR3 runs 13 residues. CDR3 region: CASGQQGTDTQYF. The DNA of the CDR3 is TGTGCCAGTGGCCAGCAGGGCACAGATACGCAGTATTTT.

The chain is built from TRBV29-1 and TRBJ1-1; perhaps TRBD1 as D (5 bases). Germline CDR1 and CDR2: SQVTM and ANQGSEA. The V gene lost 2 bases and the J gene lost 1 base, with 14 bases spanning the gap. This CDR3 has 15 amino acids. The CDR3 reads CSVESMGLTNTEAFF. DNA for the CDR3: TGCAGCGTTGAATCCATGGGACTTACGAACACTGAAGCTTTCTTT.

The chain couples TRBV7-9 to TRBJ2-1, with 16 bases that match TRBD2. This CDR3 spans 17 amino acids. Germline assignment: CDR1 SEHNR and CDR2 FQNEAQ (reference sequence). Trimming took 5 bases from V and 7 from J; bases not matched to a gene: 8. The CDR3 DNA reads as TGTGCCAGCAGCCCCGGGACTAGCGGGGGGGCCTCTAATGAGCAGTTCTTC. Translating gives CASSPGTSGGASNEQFF.

The chain carries TRBV29-1 and TRBJ1-3, with D perhaps matching TRBD1 (5 bases). Germline V lookup: CDR1 SQVTM, CDR2 ANQGSEA. The V end lost 2 bases, the J end lost 0 bases, and 11 bases lay between the germline ends. This CDR3 has 15 amino acids. The CDR3 protein is CSVEPRQRSGNTIYF. DNA of the CDR3: TGCAGCGTTGAACCTCGACAGCGCTCTGGAAACACCATATATTTT.

With regard to this clone: Germline is not matched at one junction end, which may reflect a read error. The sample carries other DNA sequences with the same CDR3. The genes are TRBV7-2 and TRBJ2-5, with D perhaps given as TRBD1 or TRBD2 (6 bases each). This CDR3 contains 14 residues. Germline V gives CDR1 SGHTA, CDR2 FQGNSA. The CDR3 loop is CASSLGGLPETQYF. Here the CDR3 DNA reads TGTGCCAGTAGCTTAGGGGGACTGCCCGAGACCCAGTACTTC.

Concerning this clone itself: One end of the junction varies from germline; a read error may be responsible. The V call is TRBV7-6, the J call TRBJ1-1; no clear D. The CDR3 is 13 amino acids. Per the germline V gene, CDR1 is SGHVS and CDR2 is FNYEAQ. CDR3 in DNA: TGTGCCAACAGCTACGCGGCTCGGACTGAAGCTTTCTTT. Its protein is CANSYAARTEAFF.

V gene TRBV28 combines with J gene TRBJ2-7, with D perhaps matching TRBD2 (6 bases). This CDR3 contains 12 residues. CDR1 is MDHEN, CDR2 SYDVKM, per germline. Deletions cut 0 bases from V and 6 bases from J, with 6 bases between. DNA for the CDR3: TGTGCCAGCAGTTTATGGGGAGGCGAGCAGTACTTC. Residues: CASSLWGGEQYF.

The chain uses TRBV18 and TRBJ2-7; D not resolved. With 0 bases removed from V and 3 bases from J, the gap between germline ends came to 6 bases. Germline V gives CDR1 KGHSH, CDR2 LQKENI. This CDR3 contains 13 residues. The CDR3 loop is CASSPPASYEQYF. DNA for the CDR3: TGTGCCAGCTCACCACCTGCCAGCTACGAGCAGTACTTC.

Points on this clone: Relative to the germline gene, one junction end is altered; a read error may explain this. The chain links TRBV7-3 to TRBJ1-2; D might be TRBD1 (5 bases). This CDR3 is 14 amino acids long. Germline loops: CDR1 SGHTA, CDR2 FQGTGA. CDR3 sequence reads: CASSLVGLAGPFSF. The CDR3 DNA sequence: TGTGCCAGCAGCTTAGTGGGTTTGGCAGGGCCTTTCTCCTTC.

The gene calls are TRBV4-3 and TRBJ2-1; D is unresolved. CDR3 length equals 13 residues. In germline, CDR1 is LGHNA, CDR2 YSLEER. V was pared by 2 bases and J by 5 bases, with 7 bases between. The CDR3 DNA follows: TGCGCCAGCAGCCAACTAGGTCACAATGAGCAGTTCTTC. This encodes CASSQLGHNEQFF.

The chain links TRBV27 to TRBJ1-6, with D uncertain. V shed 8 bases and J shed 5 bases, with 13 bases lying between them. The CDR3 sequence is 14 residues long. The germline gives CDR1 MNHEY, CDR2 SMNVEV (reference sequence). CDR3 sequence: CASRGNANNSPLHF. CDR3 nucleotides: TGTGCCAGCCGAGGGAATGCGAATAATTCACCCCTCCACTTT.

This rearrangement joins TRBV6-6 to TRBJ2-2, with 8 bases that match TRBD1. The CDR3 consists of 16 residues. CDR1 MNHNY and CDR2 SVGAGI come from the germline V gene (reference sequence). The ends lost 2 bases at V and 4 bases at J; junction bases unmatched: 6. Here the CDR3 reads CASSYPGQARTGELFF. Written as DNA, the CDR3 is TGTGCCAGCAGTTACCCGGGACAGGCCCGCACCGGGGAGCTGTTTTTT.

The table lists this clone with a few counts. The V gene is TRBV7-9, the J gene TRBJ1-3; TRBD1 aligns across 8 bases. The germline V gene has CDR1 SEHNR and CDR2 FQNEAQ (reference sequence). V lost 5 bases, J lost 0 bases, and 3 bases stayed unmatched. The CDR3 length is 15 residues. The CDR3 here is CASSPDRDSGNTIYF. The CDR3 DNA follows: TGTGCCAGCAGCCCGGACAGGGACTCTGGAAACACCATATATTTT.

This clone appeared a single time. The chain employs TRBV10-3 and TRBJ1-1; possibly TRBD1 for D (6 bases). V was shortened by 0 bases and J by 7 bases, with 9 bases between the two germline ends. The CDR3 is made up of 13 amino acids. CDR1 and CDR2 from the germline V gene are ENHRY and SYGVKD. CDR3 sequence: CAISESGGGEAFF. Here the CDR3 DNA reads TGTGCCATCAGTGAGTCGGGAGGGGGTGAAGCTTTCTTT.

The chain employs TRBV5-1 and TRBJ2-7, with 8 bases matching TRBD1. The CDR3 is 12 amino acids. The J segment lost 12 bases and the V segment lost 0 bases, leaving 5 bases of the junction unmatched. Germline CDR1 reads SGHRS; CDR2 reads YFSETQ. CDR3 protein: CASSLGQGALYF. As DNA, the CDR3 is TGCGCCAGCAGCTTGGGGCAGGGGGCTTTGTACTTC.